The rows below give T cell receptor beta chains drawn from one sample of a study of blood T cell repertoires in COVID-19. TCRdb's copy holds only in-frame clones and misses some; the assay was immunoSEQ multiplex PCR. The sample holds under 200,000 clones, almost 85% seen once. Source material: PBMCs or T cells enriched from blood (not recorded which). These receptors were taken from a man aged 50-60 years who had recovered from COVID-19. The CDR3 runs from the conserved cysteine through the conserved F or W. D genes are given only for firm matches. The listing skips clone size in some rows; elsewhere it reads once, few, many or a size class.

DNA,CDR3,J,size,D,V,length
TGTGCCACCAGTGATTCCCCACTAGCGGGGGGCCAGAACGGGGAGCTGTTTTTT,CATSDSPLAGGQNGELFF,TRBJ2-2,-,TRBD2,TRBV24-1,18
TGTGCCAGCAGCAGTCATGACAGGGGCACTGAAGCTTTCTTT,CASSSHDRGTEAFF,TRBJ1-1,-,TRBD1,TRBV6-5,14
TGTGCCAGCAGTCCCCAGACAGGGGCCGGGGAGCTGTTTTTT,CASSPQTGAGELFF,TRBJ2-2,-,TRBD1,TRBV27,14
TGTGCCAGCAGTTTATCTAGACAGGGCGGGGAGACCCAGTACTTC,CASSLSRQGGETQYF,TRBJ2-5,-,TRBD1,TRBV27,15
TGTGCCAGCAGCCACCCCCCGGCGACAGGGGGTAATCAGCCCCAGCATTTT,CASSHPPATGGNQPQHF,TRBJ1-5,-,TRBD1,TRBV7-9,17
TGTGCCAGCAGCCTGACAGGGAAAGAAGGCTACACCTTC,CASSLTGKEGYTF,TRBJ1-2,-,TRBD1,TRBV27,13
TGTGCCAGCAGTTACTCGAGGCCGGACCAAGAGACCCAGTACTTC,CASSYSRPDQETQYF,TRBJ2-5,-,-,TRBV6-5,15
TGTGCCAGCAGCTTCCGGGGCGGGAGTGGCGAGCAGTACTTC,CASSFRGGSGEQYF,TRBJ2-7,-,TRBD2,TRBV5-6,14
TGTGCCAGCAGTTATTCTAGCCGATACACAGATACGCAGTATTTT,CASSYSSRYTDTQYF,TRBJ2-3,-,-,TRBV6-2/TRBV6-3,15
TGTGCCAGCAGCTTGTCAGGGCGGGGGACCCAGTACTTC,CASSLSGRGTQYF,TRBJ2-5,-,-,TRBV5-6,13
TGCGCCAGCAGCGGGGCAGGACAGCGTGGTCAGCAGTACTTC,CASSGAGQRGQQYF,TRBJ2-7,-,-,TRBV5-1,14
TGTGCCAGCAGCTTAGCTCCATTCGAGCAGTACTTC,CASSLAPFEQYF,TRBJ2-7,once,-,TRBV7-9,12
TGCGCCAGCAGCCAAGATAAGGACAGTGCAAACAATCAGCCCCAGCATTTT,CASSQDKDSANNQPQHF,TRBJ1-5,once,-,TRBV4-1,17
TGCGCCAGCAGCAGGGGAATCATGAACACTGAAGCTTTCTTT,CASSRGIMNTEAFF,TRBJ1-1,-,-,TRBV5-1,14
TGTGCCAGCAGTGTCCCGGTCCGGGGAGAGACCCAGTACTTC,CASSVPVRGETQYF,TRBJ2-5,-,-,TRBV2,14
TGTGCCAGCAGCCAGTATACTAGCGGGAGGGCCCCTGAGCAGTTCTTC,CASSQYTSGRAPEQFF,TRBJ2-1,-,TRBD2,TRBV3-1/TRBV3-2,16
TGTGCCACCCTAGCGCGGGGGGCCCTAGATACGCAGTATTTT,CATLARGALDTQYF,TRBJ2-3,many,TRBD2,TRBV10-3,14
TGTGCCAGCAGAGGGCAGGGGGCTTCACCCCTCCACTTT,CASRGQGASPLHF,TRBJ1-6,-,TRBD1,TRBV6-5,13
TGTGCCAGCCGGACAGGGGCTAGCCAGCCCCAGCATTTT,CASRTGASQPQHF,TRBJ1-5,-,TRBD1,TRBV6-5,13
TGTGCCAGCAGCCTACGGGACGGGAGCTCCTACGAGCAGTACTTC,CASSLRDGSSYEQYF,TRBJ2-7,few,-,TRBV7-9,15
TGTGCCAGCAGTATGACAGTGTATGGCTACACCTTC,CASSMTVYGYTF,TRBJ1-2,-,-,TRBV28,12
TGTGCCTGGAGTTTGAGGCAGGGACTACTGTTTTTT,CAWSLRQGLLFF,TRBJ1-4,-,-,TRBV30,12
TGTGCCAGCAGTGAGTTAGCGGGGGGGTCCTACGAGCAGTACTTC,CASSELAGGSYEQYF,TRBJ2-7,-,TRBD2,TRBV6-1,15
TGTGCCAGCTCTTCTCTTAGCTCCTACGAGCAGTACTTC,CASSSLSSYEQYF,TRBJ2-7,-,-,TRBV18,13
TGTGCCAGCAGCTTGTACGCGTCCTACGAGCAGTACTTC,CASSLYASYEQYF,TRBJ2-7,-,-,TRBV5-6,13
TGTGCCAGCAGCCCAGGGGAGACCCAGTACTTC,CASSPGETQYF,TRBJ2-5,-,-,TRBV7-3,11
TGTGCCAGCAGAGACAGGGTGAACACTGAAGCTTTCTTT,CASRDRVNTEAFF,TRBJ1-1,-,TRBD1,TRBV28,13
TGTGCCAGCAGTTACCCTGAAGCGGGGGATGAGCAGTTCTTC,CASSYPEAGDEQFF,TRBJ2-1,-,TRBD2,TRBV6-5,14
TGTGCCAGCAGTTATGACATTCAGTACTTC,CASSYDIQYF,TRBJ2-4,-,-,TRBV6-1,10
TGTGCCAGCAGCCAAGGCACAACAGTCCAAGAGACCCAGTACTTC,CASSQGTTVQETQYF,TRBJ2-5,-,-,TRBV3-1/TRBV3-2,15
TGTGCCAGCAGCCCCGGTACAGGGCTTGGATCACCCCTCCACTTT,CASSPGTGLGSPLHF,TRBJ1-6,few,-,TRBV7-8,15
TGTGCCACAAATTCGGACAGGAACACCGGGGAGCTGTTTTTT,CATNSDRNTGELFF,TRBJ2-2,-,-,TRBV24-1,14
TGTGCCAGCAGCCCATGGGACAGCCCAGGCGAGGAGACCCAGTACTTC,CASSPWDSPGEETQYF,TRBJ2-5,-,TRBD1,TRBV7-2,16
TGTGCCAGTAGTGGGACAGGCGGAGTTGATGGCTACACCTTC,CASSGTGGVDGYTF,TRBJ1-2,-,TRBD1,TRBV19,14
TGTGCCAGCAGAAGTTCAGGGACTGCGAGCTCCTACGAGCAGTACTTC,CASRSSGTASSYEQYF,TRBJ2-7,-,-,TRBV5-4,16
TGTGCCAGCAGCTTAGGGGGCAGGCGATTAGACGAGCAGTACTTC,CASSLGGRRLDEQYF,TRBJ2-7,-,-,TRBV7-9,15
TGTGCCTGGAGGGATAGGACAGGTATGGGATCACCCCTCCACTTT,CAWRDRTGMGSPLHF,TRBJ1-6,-,TRBD1,TRBV30,15
TGTGCCACCAGTTCAGGGGACTATGGCTACACCTTC,CATSSGDYGYTF,TRBJ1-2,-,-,TRBV24-1,12
TGTGCCACCAGTGACGAGGGATACACTGAAGCTTTCTTT,CATSDEGYTEAFF,TRBJ1-1,-,-,TRBV24-1,13
TGCAGCGTTCTCATCCCGGCGGGGTACAATGAGCAGTTCTTC,CSVLIPAGYNEQFF,TRBJ2-1,-,-,TRBV29-1,14